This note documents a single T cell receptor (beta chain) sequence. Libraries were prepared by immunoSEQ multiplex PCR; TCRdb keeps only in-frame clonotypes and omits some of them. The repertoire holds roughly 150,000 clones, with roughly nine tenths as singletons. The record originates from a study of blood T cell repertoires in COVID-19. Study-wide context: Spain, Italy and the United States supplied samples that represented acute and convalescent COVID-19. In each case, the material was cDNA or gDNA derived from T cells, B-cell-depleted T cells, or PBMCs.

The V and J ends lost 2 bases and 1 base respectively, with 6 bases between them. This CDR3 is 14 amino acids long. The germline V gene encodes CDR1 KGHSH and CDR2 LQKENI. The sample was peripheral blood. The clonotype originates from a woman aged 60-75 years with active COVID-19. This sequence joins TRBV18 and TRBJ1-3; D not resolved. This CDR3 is CASSPAGSGNTIYF. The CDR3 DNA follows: TGTGCCAGCTCACCAGCCGGGTCTGGAAACACCATATATTTT.